The entry below gives a single T cell receptor (beta chain) sequence along with its context. The antigen remains undetermined. This entry belongs to a study of T cell responses to AZD1222 COVID-19 vaccine. Overall study findings and caveats: A rise in Spike-specific TCR breadth and depth followed two AZD1222 doses.

Profiling relied on immunoSEQ multiplex PCR, and the TCRdb table lists in-frame clones only, not all of them. The sample has roughly 140,000 clones, more than 75% seen once. Germline V CDR1 and CDR2: GTSNPN, SVGIG (reference sequence). The V end lost 7 bases, the J end lost 5 bases, and 8 bases lay between the germline ends. CDR3 length: 10 residues. The source of this sequence is an adult who received the AZD1222 COVID-19 vaccine. The V call is TRBV30, the J call TRBJ2-5, with a possible D match to TRBD2 (5 bases). The sequencing here drew on peripheral blood, taken 28 days after the second AZD1222 dose. CDR3 protein: CASGEETQYF. The DNA of the CDR3 is TGTGCCTCCGGGGAGGAGACCCAGTACTTC. Full variable domain (remainder filled in from reference TRBV30 and TRBJ2-5): SQTIHQWPATLVQPVGSPLSLECTVEGTSNPNLYWYRQAAGRGLQLLFYSVGIGQISSEVPQNLSASRPQDRQFILSSKKLLLSDSGFYLCASGEETQYFGPGTRLLVL.